This TCR beta chain originates from a study of blood T cell repertoires in COVID-19. Whole-study context: COVID-19 samples, acute and convalescent, were from the United States, Italy and Spain.

The CDR3 is 14 amino acids. CDR1 SEHNR and CDR2 FQNEAQ come from the germline V gene (reference sequence). The V and J ends lost 5 bases and 0 bases respectively, with 10 bases between them. Per the original methods: Nucleated cell number was recorded as an estimate derived from reference gene primer amplification. Some clones are missing from TCRdb's copy, which holds only in-frame ones; the method was immunoSEQ multiplex PCR. The V and J calls and clone size are taken from that table; D and trimming were inferred from the DNA. The sample contains 210,000 or so clones, under 85% of which appear only once. Those enrolled in Seattle joined during active infection and were followed longitudinally afterward.

The clonotype comes from a young woman with COVID-19, enrolled during active disease. The material sequenced was peripheral blood. This rearrangement joins TRBV7-9 to TRBJ2-5, with D possibly being TRBD1 (5 bases). In DNA form, the CDR3 reads TGTGCCAGCAGCCCCCCAGGGTACCAAGAGACCCAGTACTTC. Its protein product is CASSPPGYQETQYF. Full variable domain (remainder filled in from reference TRBV7-9 and TRBJ2-5): DTGVSQNPRHKITKRGQNVTFRCDPISEHNRLYWYRQTLGQGPEFLTYFQNEAQLEKSRLLSDRFSAERPKGSFSTLEIQRTEQGDSAMYLCASSPPGYQETQYFGPGTRLLVL.